This passage covers 19 T cell receptor beta chains from one sample sequenced in a study of blood T cell repertoires in COVID-19. Data came from immunoSEQ multiplex PCR; TCRdb stores just in-frame clones and leaves some out. The sample lists tens of thousands of clones; around 84% were seen once. The material sequenced was peripheral blood. The receptor source for this set is a man aged 45-65 years with active COVID-19.

In its sample, this clone was seen a few times. The chain is built from TRBV11-2 and TRBJ2-3, with TRBD2 matching over 12 bases. Germline CDR1 is SGHAT and CDR2 is FQNNGV. J was trimmed by 13 bases and V by 4 bases; bases with no gene match: 3. The length of the CDR3 is 12 residues. The CDR3 bases are TGTGCCAGCAGCTCCACTAGCGGGAGGAAGTATTTT. It codes for CASSSTSGRKYF.

The rearrangement uses TRBV2 and TRBJ1-6, with D hard to call. Deletions cut 3 bases from V and 7 bases from J, with 13 bases between. The CDR3 covers 15 residues. The germline V gene has CDR1 SNHLY and CDR2 FYNNEI. Here the CDR3 DNA reads TGTGCCAGCAGTGATGAAAGTAACGAGAATTCACCCCTCCACTTT. Amino acids: CASSDESNENSPLHF.

The chain is built from TRBV30 and TRBJ1-2, with D hard to call. CDR1 GTSNPN and CDR2 SVGIG come from the germline V gene (reference sequence). The length of the CDR3 is 13 residues. The ends were cut back, 2 bases at V and 2 bases at J, with 9 bases in the middle. CDR3 residues: CAWSLGINYGYTF. The CDR3 DNA is TGTGCCTGGAGTTTGGGCATAAACTATGGCTACACCTTC.

This clone was found once. The chain has TRBV5-1 and TRBJ2-1; 7 bases match TRBD1. The CDR3 totals 16 residues. Germline CDR1 is SGHRS and CDR2 is YFSETQ. V lost 4 bases to trimming and J lost 1 base; unmatched junction nucleotides: 8. The chain's CDR3 is CASSRGQAGSYNEQFF. In nucleotides, the CDR3 is TGCGCCAGCAGCCGCGGACAGGCGGGTTCCTACAATGAGCAGTTCTTC. Combining the CDR3 with reference TRBV5-1 and TRBJ2-1 gives the whole variable domain KAGVTQTPRYLIKTRGQQVTLSCSPISGHRSVSWYQQTPGQGLQFLFEYFSETQRNKGNFPGRFSGRQFSNSRSEMNVSTLELGDSALYLCASSRGQAGSYNEQFFGPGTRLTVL.

The rearrangement joins TRBV12-3 or TRBV12-4 to TRBJ2-1; TRBD1 is a possible D gene (6 bases). Trimming removed 7 bases from V and 5 bases from J, with 12 bases in between. This CDR3 spans 13 amino acids. The CDR3 DNA reads as TGTGCCAGCAAACGGACAGCCAACAATGAGCAGTTCTTC. As protein: CASKRTANNEQFF.

The chain carries TRBV6-5 and TRBJ1-2; possible D gene TRBD1, 5 bases. V lost 2 bases to trimming and J lost 4 bases, with 11 bases between them. This CDR3 has 14 amino acids. Germline CDR1 MNHEY, CDR2 SVGAGI. The CDR3 spells CASSYGGESYGYTF. CDR3 nucleotide sequence: TGTGCCAGCAGTTACGGAGGGGAGAGCTATGGCTACACCTTC.

The chain recombines TRBV7-6 with TRBJ1-2; D gene ambiguous. The ends were cut back, 2 bases at V and 2 bases at J, with 6 bases in the middle. In germline, CDR1 is SGHVS, CDR2 FNYEAQ. The CDR3 has 13 residues. The CDR3 nucleotides read TGTGCCAGCAGCTTAAACAAGAACTATGGCTACACCTTC. It encodes CASSLNKNYGYTF. Full variable domain (remainder filled in from reference TRBV7-6 and TRBJ1-2): GAGVSQSPRYKVTKRGQDVALRCDPISGHVSLYWYRQALGQGPEFLTYFNYEAQQDKSGLPNDRFSAERPEGSISTLTIQRTEQRDSAMYRCASSLNKNYGYTFGSGTRLTVV.

CDR3 DNA sequence: TGTGCCACCAGAAGTCCGGGACAGGGAAACACCGGGGAGCTGTTTTTT. This sequence encodes CATRSPGQGNTGELFF. The chain recombines TRBV15 with TRBJ2-2, with TRBD1 identical over 9 bases. The ends lost 6 bases at V and 2 bases at J; junction bases unmatched: 7. Germline CDR1 is LNHNV and CDR2 is YYDKDF (reference sequence). The CDR3 has 16 residues. The variable domain in full, completed from reference TRBV15 and TRBJ2-2, reads DAMVIQNPRYQVTQFGKPVTLSCSQTLNHNVMYWYQQKSSQAPKLLFHYYDKDFNNEADTPDNFQSRRPNTSFCFLDIRSPGLGDTAMYLCATRSPGQGNTGELFFGEGSRLTVL.

The gene calls are TRBV11-2 and TRBJ1-2; no clear D. V was clipped by 0 bases and J by 7 bases, with 12 bases between them. This CDR3 has 14 amino acids. From germline, CDR1 is SGHAT and CDR2 FQNNGV. The CDR3 is CASSLDARASGYTF. The CDR3 nucleotides are TGTGCCAGCAGCTTAGATGCGAGGGCCTCTGGCTACACCTTC.

V is TRBV20-1 and J is TRBJ2-7; D gene uncertain. Trimming took 7 bases from V and 3 from J, leaving 10 bases between them. Germline CDR1 and CDR2: DFQATT and SNEGSKA (reference sequence). The CDR3 runs 11 residues. This chain's CDR3 is CSDGLNYEQYV. CDR3 in DNA: TGCAGTGATGGCTTGAACTACGAGCAGTACGTC.

V gene TRBV10-1 combines with J gene TRBJ2-3, with 10 bases identical to TRBD1. Germline CDR1 and CDR2: WNHNN and SYGVQD (reference sequence). The CDR3 sequence is 15 residues long. V gave up 4 bases and J gave up 2 bases; unmatched junction bases: 3. Here the CDR3 reads CASSAGQGDTDTQYF. Written as DNA, the CDR3 is TGCGCCAGCAGTGCCGGACAGGGGGACACAGATACGCAGTATTTT.

This chain joins TRBV18 and TRBJ1-5, with D hard to call. Germline V gene sequence: CDR1 KGHSH, CDR2 LQKENI. V was trimmed by 4 bases and J by 5 bases, leaving 9 bases between them. CDR3 size: 13 residues. Written as DNA, the CDR3 is TGTGCCAGCTCACAGTCCCCGGATCAGCCCCAGCATTTT. This gives the protein CASSQSPDQPQHF.

This sequence joins TRBV5-1 and TRBJ1-4; 7 bases are a match to TRBD1. This CDR3 is 15 amino acids long. With 3 bases clipped from V and 0 bases from J, the junction kept 2 bases outside the gene matches. The germline V gene has CDR1 SGHRS and CDR2 YFSETQ. As DNA, the CDR3 is TGCGCCAGCAGCTCAACAGGGGCAACTAATGAAAAACTGTTTTTT. Its translation is CASSSTGATNEKLFF.

The chain recombines TRBV19 with TRBJ1-2; tentatively, D is TRBD1 (6 bases). This CDR3 region has 15 residues. Germline CDR1 reads LNHDA; CDR2 reads SQIVND (reference sequence). Trimming shortened V by 0 bases and J by 7 bases, and 15 bases separated the two germline ends. CDR3 in DNA: TGTGCCAGTAGTATAGACTCGAACAGGGTTGGTGGCTACACCTTC. It encodes CASSIDSNRVGGYTF.

V usage is TRBV25-1 and J usage is TRBJ1-6; 9 bases map to TRBD1. CDR3 length equals 12 residues. With 8 bases clipped from V and 12 bases from J, the junction kept 5 bases outside the gene matches. In germline, CDR1 is MGHDK, CDR2 SYGVNS. The CDR3 region is CASRTGVKPLHF. The CDR3 DNA sequence: TGTGCCAGCCGGACAGGGGTGAAACCCCTCCACTTT.

This chain connects TRBV6-2 or TRBV6-3 to TRBJ1-2; D unresolved. Looked up from germline, CDR1 is MNHEY and CDR2 is SVGEGT. The V and J ends lost 0 bases and 7 bases respectively, with 12 bases between them. CDR3 length: 14 residues. This CDR3 reads CASSYSKVWSGYTF. For the CDR3, the DNA is TGTGCCAGCAGTTACTCGAAAGTTTGGAGTGGCTACACCTTC.

The chain carries TRBV5-6 and TRBJ2-5; 7 bases are shared with TRBD1. The CDR3 length is 13 residues. Unmatched junction bases numbered 1, after V lost 4 bases and J lost 1 base. Looked up from germline, CDR1 is SGHDT and CDR2 is YYEEEE. The CDR3 sequence: CASSRDSQETQYF. The CDR3 DNA reads TGTGCCAGCAGCCGGGACAGCCAAGAGACCCAGTACTTC. The whole variable domain, filled in from reference TRBV5-6 and TRBJ2-5, reads DAGVTQSPTHLIKTRGQQVTLRCSPKSGHDTVSWYQQALGQGPQFIFQYYEEEERQRGNFPDRFSGHQFPNYSSELNVNALLLGDSALYLCASSRDSQETQYFGPGTRLLVL.

The V and J genes are TRBV4-1 and TRBJ2-7; 9 positions agree with TRBD2. The CDR3 runs 15 residues. With 0 bases clipped from V and 0 bases from J, the junction kept 0 bases outside the gene matches. Germline V gene sequence: CDR1 MGHRA, CDR2 YSYEKL. CDR3 amino acids: CASSQERGGSYEQYF. The CDR3 DNA reads TGCGCCAGCAGCCAAGAGCGGGGGGGCTCCTACGAGCAGTACTTC.

This rearrangement joins TRBV6-6 to TRBJ1-5, with D possibly matching TRBD1 (5 bases). The CDR3 length is 14 residues. Trimming cost V 5 bases and J 2 bases, with 10 bases left between them. The germline V gene encodes CDR1 MNHNY and CDR2 SVGAGI (reference sequence). The DNA of the CDR3 is TGTGCCAGCAGTCGCGACAGTCGCAATCAGCCCCAGCATTTT. Amino acids: CASSRDSRNQPQHF.